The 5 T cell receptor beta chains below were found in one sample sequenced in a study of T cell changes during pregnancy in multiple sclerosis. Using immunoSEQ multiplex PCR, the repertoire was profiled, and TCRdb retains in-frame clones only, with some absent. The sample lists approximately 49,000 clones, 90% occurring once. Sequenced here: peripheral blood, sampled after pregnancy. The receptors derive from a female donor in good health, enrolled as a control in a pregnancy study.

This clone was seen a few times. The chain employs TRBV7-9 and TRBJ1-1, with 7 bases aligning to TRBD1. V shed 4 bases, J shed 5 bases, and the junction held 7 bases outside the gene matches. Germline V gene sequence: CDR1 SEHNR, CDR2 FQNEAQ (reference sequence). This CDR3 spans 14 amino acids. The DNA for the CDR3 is TGTGCCAGCAGCTCCGGACAGGAAGGGACTGAAGCTTTCTTT. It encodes CASSSGQEGTEAFF.

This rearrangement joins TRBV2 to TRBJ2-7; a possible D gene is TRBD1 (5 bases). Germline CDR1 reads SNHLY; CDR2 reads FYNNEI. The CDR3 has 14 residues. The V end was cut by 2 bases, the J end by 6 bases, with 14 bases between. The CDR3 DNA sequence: TGTGCCAGCAGTGAATGGTTAAGGGGCGTCGAGCAGTACTTC. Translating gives CASSEWLRGVEQYF.

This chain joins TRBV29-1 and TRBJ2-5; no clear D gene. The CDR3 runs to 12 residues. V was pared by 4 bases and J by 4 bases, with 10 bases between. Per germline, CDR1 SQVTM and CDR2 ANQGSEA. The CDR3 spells CSVGSNGETQYF. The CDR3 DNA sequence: TGCAGCGTTGGATCAAACGGAGAGACCCAGTACTTC.

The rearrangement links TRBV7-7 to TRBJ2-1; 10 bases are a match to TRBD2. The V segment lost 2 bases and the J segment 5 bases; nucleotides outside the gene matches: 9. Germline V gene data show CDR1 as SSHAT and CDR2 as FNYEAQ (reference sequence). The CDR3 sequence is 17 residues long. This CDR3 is CASSLSLAGGIDNEQFF. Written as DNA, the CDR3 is TGTGCCAGCAGCTTATCCTTAGCGGGGGGAATTGACAATGAGCAGTTCTTC. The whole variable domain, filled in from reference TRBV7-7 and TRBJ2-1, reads GAGVSQSPRYKVTKRGQDVTLRCDPISSHATLYWYQQALGQGPEFLTYFNYEAQPDKSGLPSDRFSAERPEGSISTLTIQRTEQRDSAMYRCASSLSLAGGIDNEQFFGPGTRLTVL.

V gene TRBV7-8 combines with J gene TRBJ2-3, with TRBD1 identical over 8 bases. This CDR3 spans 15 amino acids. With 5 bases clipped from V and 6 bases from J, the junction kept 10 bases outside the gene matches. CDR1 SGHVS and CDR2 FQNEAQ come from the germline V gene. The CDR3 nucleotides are TGTGCCAGCAGCGTAGGACAGGGCGCCCTGGATACGCAGTATTTT. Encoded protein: CASSVGQGALDTQYF.